The present entry profiles one TCR beta chain with its context. Genes and germline are mouse. The read ends 4 residues shy of where the CDR3 ends; the end is completed using the germline J gene. The CDR3 has 13 residues. Germline CDR1 and CDR2: NSQYPW and LRSPGD (reference sequence). cDNA prepared by RNA extraction and subsequent reverse transcription served as the template for sequencing. Generated by immunoSEQ multiplex PCR, the TCRdb table keeps only in-frame clones and is missing some. This sample includes over 100,000 clones with no singletons; its ten biggest clones take up about 19%. This entry is derived from a study of CD8+ T cells in alopecia areata.

Source material: lesional skin. The source of this sequence is a C3H/HeJ mouse with alopecia areata. The strain is characterized by the MHC haplotype H2-k. This chain links TRBV1 with TRBJ2-5; D is possibly TRBD1 (5 bases). CDR3 in amino acids: CTCSASGWDTQYF. CDR3 DNA (partial): TGCACCTGCAGTGCGTCAGGGTGGGAC.